These 9 T cell receptor beta chains came from one sample sequenced in a study of blood T cell repertoires in COVID-19. The assay was immunoSEQ multiplex PCR, and TCRdb's table has in-frame clones only and misses some. The sample contains about 190,000 clones, around nine tenths of which appear only once. What was sequenced was peripheral blood. Receptors originate from a man aged 18 to 35 with active or convalescent COVID-19.

V is TRBV18 and J is TRBJ1-1; weak D call: TRBD1 (6 bases). CDR1 KGHSH and CDR2 LQKENI come from the germline V gene. V lost 6 bases and J lost 8, with 13 bases in between. CDR3 length: 12 amino acids. CDR3 bases: TGTGCCAGCTCCACGGACAGTGCCGAAGCTTTCTTT. This translates into CASSTDSAEAFF.

This chain links TRBV3-1 (or the pseudogene TRBV3-2) with TRBJ1-1; a possible D gene is TRBD1 (6 bases). Looked up from germline, CDR1 is LGHDT and CDR2 is YNNKEL (reference sequence). Trimming took off 6 bases at V and 1 base at J, with 12 bases between the two ends. The CDR3 totals 14 residues. CDR3 sequence reads: CASRHTTGNTEAFF. Here the CDR3 DNA reads TGTGCCAGCAGGCATACGACAGGGAACACTGAAGCTTTCTTT.

In regard to this clone: Other DNA sequences in the sample encode the same CDR3. The chain joins TRBV6-2 or TRBV6-3 to TRBJ2-3; the match to TRBD2 covers 7 bases. The V gene end was trimmed by 6 bases and the J gene end by 1 base; junction bases not matched to a gene: 4. This CDR3 is built from 14 residues. Germline CDR1 is MNHEY and CDR2 is SVGEGT. For the CDR3, the DNA is TGTGCCAGCAGCCGTACTAGCGGCACAGATACGCAGTATTTT. Translating it yields CASSRTSGTDTQYF.

There are a few counts of this clone. This chain uses TRBV10-3 with TRBJ1-2; tentative D call: TRBD1 (6 bases). Per the germline V gene, CDR1 is ENHRY and CDR2 is SYGVKD. CDR3 length: 14 residues. Trimming left V 0 bases short and J 7 bases short, with 12 bases between. The CDR3 nucleotides are TGTGCCATCAGTGAGTCAGGGGGTACGTCTGGCTACACCTTC. Its protein is CAISESGGTSGYTF.

The chain couples TRBV4-2 to TRBJ1-1, with a possible D match to TRBD1 (5 bases). This CDR3 region has 15 residues. Trimming stripped 0 bases from V and 5 bases from J, with 13 bases between. The V gene's germline CDR1 is LGHNA and CDR2 YNFKEQ. The CDR3 DNA is TGTGCCAGCAGCCAAGACTCGGCCAGGGTTACTGAAGCTTTCTTT. Its protein product is CASSQDSARVTEAFF.

The chain joins TRBV28 to TRBJ1-5, with 9 bases fitting TRBD1. Germline V gives CDR1 MDHEN, CDR2 SYDVKM. V lost 5 bases and J lost 4; bases outside the gene matches: 12. The CDR3 contains 17 residues. This CDR3 is CASSPPGQGDRNQPQHF. The CDR3, as DNA: TGTGCCAGCAGTCCCCCGGGACAGGGAGATCGGAATCAGCCCCAGCATTTT.

This clone was found a few times. The chain combines TRBV6-5 with TRBJ1-3, with D possibly matching TRBD1 (5 bases). This CDR3 contains 13 residues. Trimming pared 8 bases from V and 4 bases from J, leaving 12 bases between. In germline, CDR1 is MNHEY, CDR2 SVGAGI. In nucleotides, the CDR3 is TGTGCCAGCCAGGGTTCCTCCGGAAACACCATATATTTT. Protein: CASQGSSGNTIYF.

This rearrangement joins TRBV6-2 or TRBV6-3 to TRBJ2-1, with 8 bases matching TRBD2. This CDR3 spans 20 amino acids. The germline V gene encodes CDR1 MNHEY and CDR2 SVGEGT. J lost 1 base, V lost 0 bases, and 14 bases had no gene match. CDR3 coding DNA: TGTGCCAGCAGTTACTCGAGAGAACCGGGTAGCGGGGCGTCCTACAATGAGCAGTTCTTC. Its protein is CASSYSREPGSGASYNEQFF.

This sequence joins TRBV10-2 and TRBJ2-1; TRBD1 matches at 8 bases. Trimming cost V 7 bases and J 4 bases; bases outside gene matches: 6. Germline V gene data show CDR1 as WSHSY and CDR2 as SAAADI. The CDR3 length is 14 residues. CDR3 protein: CASIGQGSYNEQFF. The CDR3 DNA is TGCGCCAGCATCGGACAGGGATCTTACAATGAGCAGTTCTTC.